Presented here are 25 T cell receptor beta chains from one specimen sequenced in a study of blood T cells in healthy people across ages. It was with a sample-barcoded 5' primer and a J-beta primer mix that a second PCR of roughly 7 to 12 cycles was run. TCRdb re-derived calls from the 5' RACE reads in MiXCR, one entry per CDR3 protein. The sample yields roughly 2 million distinct CDR3 sequences, just under 50% seen once. Material for sequencing was blood. The receptors derive from a woman between 40 and 50 years old in good health.

The chain couples TRBV3-1 to TRBJ2-5, with a possible D match to TRBD1 (5 bases). Germline V gene lookup returns CDR1 LGHDT and CDR2 YNNKEL (reference sequence). Between the trimmed V and J ends, which lost 2 bases and 2 bases, there was a span of 9 bases. The CDR3 is made up of 14 amino acids. The CDR3 region is CASSQHDRQETQYF. The CDR3 nucleotides read TGTGCCAGCAGCCAACACGACAGACAAGAGACCCAGTACTTC.

On this clonotype itself: A much larger clonotype is one base distant, so this may be a read error. The chain carries TRBV29-1 and TRBJ2-5; D possibly corresponds to TRBD1 (6 bases). The germline V and J ends were trimmed by 6 bases and 1 base, with 15 bases remaining between them. CDR3 size: 14 residues. Germline-derived CDR1 and CDR2 are SQVTM and ANQGSEA. The CDR3 here is CSVGVTGFQETQYF. Written as DNA, the CDR3 is TGCAGCGTGGGAGTTACAGGGTTCCAAGAGACCCAGTACTTC.

The rearrangement uses TRBV29-1 and TRBJ2-3; 9 bases fit TRBD1. Germline assignment: CDR1 SQVTM and CDR2 ANQGSEA. The CDR3 runs to 14 residues. With 8 bases clipped from V and 2 bases from J, the junction kept 8 bases outside the gene matches. Here the CDR3 DNA reads TGCAGCTTACTAGACAGGGGGTACACAGATACGCAGTATTTT. Encoded protein: CSLLDRGYTDTQYF.

This clonotype was seen just once. The gene calls are TRBV15 and TRBJ2-3; perhaps TRBD1 as D (6 bases). V lost 2 bases, J lost 0 bases, and 12 bases lay in between. Looked up from germline, CDR1 is LNHNV and CDR2 is YYDKDF (reference sequence). The CDR3 loop spans 16 amino acids. CDR3 bases: TGTGCCACCAGCAGAAAGGATAGGGGGAGCACAGATACGCAGTATTTT. Amino acid sequence: CATSRKDRGSTDTQYF.

There are a few counts of this clonotype. Relative to the germline gene, one junction end is altered; a read error may explain this. V and J are TRBV6-1 and TRBJ2-5; TRBD1 or TRBD2 may be the D gene (7 bases each). CDR1 MNHNS and CDR2 SASEGT come from the germline V gene. The CDR3 has 15 residues. CDR3 coding DNA: TGTGCCAGCAGTGCGGGGGGACAGTCAAGAGAGCCCCAGTACTTC. This gives the protein CASSAGGQSREPQYF.

V gene TRBV20-1 combines with J gene TRBJ2-5, with D perhaps matching TRBD2 (5 bases). Germline V gene sequence: CDR1 DFQATT, CDR2 SNEGSKA (reference sequence). The CDR3 is 13 residues long. V shed 6 bases and J shed 5 bases, with 16 bases lying between them. The CDR3 DNA reads as TGCAGTGCCACGCCCGGGGATCGGGAGACCCAGTACTTC. Translating gives CSATPGDRETQYF.

V usage is TRBV5-1 and J usage is TRBJ1-4; D gene uncertain. Trimming pared 1 base from V and 6 bases from J, leaving 4 bases between. Germline CDR1 is SGHRS and CDR2 is YFSETQ. The CDR3 contains 12 residues. For the CDR3, the DNA is TGCGCCAGCAGCTTGAATTATGAAAAACTGTTTTTT. This codes for CASSLNYEKLFF.

The chain links TRBV7-8 to TRBJ1-2, with D perhaps matching TRBD1 (5 bases). Germline loops: CDR1 SGHVS, CDR2 FQNEAQ. This CDR3 contains 14 residues. V shed 3 bases and J shed 4 bases, with 12 bases lying between them. The CDR3 sequence: CASSLGESRYGYTF. DNA for the CDR3: TGTGCCAGCAGCTTGGGGGAATCGCGCTATGGCTACACCTTC.

The chain recombines TRBV20-1 with TRBJ1-1, with TRBD1 identical over 8 bases. Germline CDR1 and CDR2: DFQATT and SNEGSKA (reference sequence). V shed 4 bases and J 4 bases; nucleotides not matched to a gene: 5. This CDR3 comprises 13 residues. The DNA for the CDR3 is TGCAGTGCTATTCAAGACAGGGGCACTGAAGCTTTCTTT. This gives the protein CSAIQDRGTEAFF.

The chain joins TRBV28 to TRBJ1-1; D is undetermined. The V end lost 1 base, the J end lost 2 bases, and 11 bases lay between the germline ends. The germline gives CDR1 MDHEN, CDR2 SYDVKM. This CDR3 has 15 residues. The CDR3 region is CASSLLASSNTEAFF. The DNA for the CDR3 is TGTGCCAGCAGTTTATTGGCCTCCTCTAACACTGAAGCTTTCTTT.

The genes are TRBV12-3 or TRBV12-4 and TRBJ1-2, with TRBD1 as a possible D gene (6 bases). Trimming took off 5 bases at V and 5 bases at J, with 12 bases between the two ends. This CDR3 region has 13 residues. Here the CDR3 reads CASSTGFGYGYTF. As DNA, the CDR3 is TGTGCCAGCAGTACAGGGTTTGGGTATGGCTACACCTTC.

This chain uses TRBV12-3 or TRBV12-4 with TRBJ2-7, with 9 positions matching TRBD1. The CDR3 sequence is 15 residues long. With 6 bases clipped from V and 5 bases from J, the junction kept 11 bases outside the gene matches. CDR3 in amino acids: CASRAGGTGYHEQYF. The CDR3 nucleotides read TGTGCCAGCAGGGCAGGCGGGACAGGGTACCACGAGCAGTACTTC.

J is TRBJ1-6 and V is TRBV6-2 or TRBV6-3, with no clear D. V dropped 6 bases and J dropped 5 bases, with 14 bases sitting between them. The CDR3 spans 15 residues. Germline V gene sequence: CDR1 MNHEY, CDR2 SVGEGT. This CDR3 reads CASRDQGSNNSPLHF. CDR3 DNA: TGTGCCAGCAGAGATCAAGGGTCAAATAATTCACCCCTCCACTTT.

The chain has TRBV9 and TRBJ1-1, with a possible D match to TRBD1 (5 bases). Germline V gene lookup returns CDR1 SGDLS and CDR2 YYNGEE. V was pared by 4 bases and J by 4 bases, with 11 bases between. CDR3 length: 13 residues. The CDR3 region has the DNA TGTGCCAGCAGCCCCGTGCAGGGCACTGAAGCTTTCTTT. Residues: CASSPVQGTEAFF.

This clonotype was recorded a few times. The J gene is TRBJ2-1, the V gene TRBV18, with D hard to call. V was cut by 0 bases and J by 9 bases, with 15 bases left in between. This CDR3 is built from 15 residues. Per germline, CDR1 KGHSH and CDR2 LQKENI. The CDR3 reads CASSPPSGFRSEQFF. The CDR3, as DNA: TGTGCCAGCTCACCACCGTCCGGGTTTAGGAGTGAGCAGTTCTTC.

CDR3 protein: CSANVGADTQYF. The CDR3 DNA follows: TGCAGTGCTAACGTAGGGGCAGATACGCAGTATTTT. The chain employs TRBV20-1 and TRBJ2-3, with D possibly being TRBD1 (5 bases). The V gene lost 4 bases and the J gene lost 4 bases, with 9 bases spanning the gap. Germline V gene lookup returns CDR1 DFQATT and CDR2 SNEGSKA (reference sequence). The CDR3 sequence is 12 residues long.

This sequence joins TRBV7-9 and TRBJ1-1, with a tentative D call TRBD1 (5 bases). In germline, CDR1 is SEHNR, CDR2 FQNEAQ (reference sequence). The CDR3 has 13 residues. The ends were cut back, 1 base at V and 10 bases at J, with 13 bases in the middle. The CDR3 reads CASSLGSGTGAFF. As DNA, the CDR3 is TGTGCCAGCAGCTTAGGGAGTGGGACGGGAGCTTTCTTT.

The CDR3 region has the DNA TGTGCCAGCAGCCAAGGACCGGGGTGGCAGACCCAGTACTTC. Its translation: CASSQGPGWQTQYF. The chain recombines TRBV3-1 with TRBJ2-7, with D possibly matching TRBD2 (5 bases). The end of the DNA fits TRBJ2-5 better, so the J call may be wrong. From germline, CDR1 is LGHDT and CDR2 YNNKEL (reference sequence). There are 14 residues in the CDR3.

This chain links TRBV3-1 with TRBJ2-4; D is possibly TRBD1 (5 bases). The J call may be in error: the DNA end matches TRBJ2-7 better. The length of the CDR3 is 15 residues. The germline V gene encodes CDR1 LGHDT and CDR2 YNNKEL (reference sequence). CDR3 protein: CASSQDPGSYYEQYF. CDR3 nucleotides: TGTGCCAGCAGCCAAGATCCAGGGTCTTACTACGAGCAGTACTTC.

The table lists this clonotype with a count of one. This chain links TRBV27 with TRBJ2-7, with TRBD2 as a possible D gene (6 bases). The CDR3 is 16 amino acids. Germline V gene sequence: CDR1 MNHEY, CDR2 SMNVEV (reference sequence). V lost 6 bases to trimming and J lost 3 bases, with 21 bases between them. The CDR3, as DNA: TGTGCCAGCAGCCCCTCGAGCGGGCCGAGGAACTACGAGCAGTACTTC. Residues: CASSPSSGPRNYEQYF.

The J gene is TRBJ1-2, the V gene TRBV29-1; TRBD1 might be the D (6 bases). The germline V and J ends were trimmed by 0 bases and 6 bases, with 11 bases remaining between them. CDR1 SQVTM and CDR2 ANQGSEA come from the germline V gene. The CDR3 covers 13 residues. The DNA for the CDR3 is TGCAGCGTTGAAGATTCGGCAGGGGATGGCTACACCTTC. Its translation: CSVEDSAGDGYTF.

This chain joins TRBV20-1 and TRBJ2-1, with 7 bases that match TRBD2. The CDR3 length is 16 residues. With V trimmed by 3 bases and J by 5 bases, 13 bases remained unmatched. Germline assignment: CDR1 DFQATT and CDR2 SNEGSKA (reference sequence). For the CDR3, the DNA is TGCAGTGCTAGGCGCTCCGGGGCGGGAGCTAACAATGAGCAGTTCTTC. It is translated as CSARRSGAGANNEQFF.

The chain recombines TRBV28 with TRBJ1-6, with 7 bases lining up with TRBD1. Germline V gene sequence: CDR1 MDHEN, CDR2 SYDVKM. The V gene end was trimmed by 1 base and the J gene end by 10 bases; junction bases not matched to a gene: 7. CDR3 length: 15 residues. The CDR3 loop is CASSLFDRDLSPLHF. CDR3 bases: TGTGCCAGCAGTTTATTTGACAGGGACCTATCACCCCTCCACTTT.

J is TRBJ2-1 and V is TRBV6-1; TRBD1 agrees at 8 bases. CDR1 and CDR2 (germline): MNHNS, SASEGT. The CDR3 runs 16 residues. The trim removed 5 bases at V and 5 bases at J, leaving 11 bases unmatched. The CDR3 loop is CASSTLPGTGDNEQFF. The CDR3 nucleotides are TGTGCCAGCAGTACCTTACCCGGGACAGGCGACAATGAGCAGTTCTTC.

The gene calls are TRBV7-9 and TRBJ1-4; D is unresolved. V was shortened by 10 bases and J by 5 bases, with 11 bases between the two germline ends. CDR1 and CDR2 (germline): SEHNR, FQNEAQ (reference sequence). This CDR3 contains 12 residues. CDR3 DNA: TGTGCCATCCAACTGTTGAATGAAAAACTGTTTTTT. This encodes CAIQLLNEKLFF.